These 15 T cell receptor beta chains came from one sample sequenced in a study of CD8 T cells in Susac syndrome. The authors reverse transcribed roughly 0.5 to 1 ug RNA with random hexamers. MiXCR, applied by TCRdb to the immunoSEQ multiplex PCR reads, yields one record per CDR3 protein. Of about 80,000 distinct CDR3 sequences in the sample, roughly 93% were seen once. The sequencing sample was made of CD8+ T cells from PBMCs. The receptors shown here come from a human donor in good health.

The count of this clonotype is one. DNA of the CDR3: TGTGCCAGCAGTTACTCGGGCAATGAGCAGTTCTTC. It specifies CASSYSGNEQFF. V usage is TRBV6-5 and J usage is TRBJ2-1; D is unclear. Looked up from germline, CDR1 is MNHEY and CDR2 is SVGAGI. With 0 bases removed from V and 6 bases from J, the gap between germline ends came to 3 bases. There are 12 residues in the CDR3.

V and J are TRBV29-1 and TRBJ2-1; no definite D call. From germline, CDR1 is SQVTM and CDR2 ANQGSEA. Trimming removed 3 bases at V and 0 bases at J, with 9 bases between. CDR3 length: 14 residues. Written as DNA, the CDR3 is TGCAGCGTTGAGGCGGTCGGCTCCTACAATGAGCAGTTCTTC. Translated: CSVEAVGSYNEQFF.

This clonotype was seen a single time. V usage is TRBV4-1 and J usage is TRBJ2-7; D is possibly TRBD1 or TRBD2 (6 bases each). This CDR3 region has 20 residues. CDR1 and CDR2 from the germline V gene are MGHRA and YSYEKL. The V end was cut by 1 base, the J end by 4 bases, with 29 bases between. The CDR3 DNA reads as TGCGCCAGCAGCCAAGCCCCCATCCCTCGCCCGGGGGCGCTGAAGTACGAGCAGTACGTC. It codes for CASSQAPIPRPGALKYEQYV.

The genes are TRBV6-2 or TRBV6-3 and TRBJ2-3; no reliable D call. Trimming stripped 4 bases from V and 4 bases from J, with 3 bases between. This CDR3 spans 11 amino acids. Germline V lookup: CDR1 MNHEY, CDR2 SVGEGT. The CDR3 is CASSFADTQYF. The CDR3, as DNA: TGTGCCAGCAGTTTCGCAGATACGCAGTATTTT.

This chain uses TRBV27 with TRBJ2-5; 9 nucleotides line up with TRBD2. V trimming: 0 bases; J trimming: 2 bases; junction bases outside the gene matches: 7. The CDR3 is 17 residues long. Germline assignment: CDR1 MNHEY and CDR2 SMNVEV (reference sequence). The CDR3 bases are TGTGCCAGCAGTTTATCGTTCCCTAGCGGGGTGCAAGAGACCCAGTACTTC. It yields the protein CASSLSFPSGVQETQYF.

This clonotype was recorded only once. The V and J genes are TRBV13 and TRBJ2-7; 9 bases fit TRBD1. With 5 bases clipped from V and 9 bases from J, the junction kept 11 bases outside the gene matches. Germline V gene lookup returns CDR1 PRHDT and CDR2 FYEKMQ (reference sequence). There are 14 residues in the CDR3. The CDR3 here is CASSTRDRVMGQYF. The CDR3 DNA sequence: TGTGCCAGCAGCACCCGGGACAGGGTCATGGGGCAGTACTTC.

The chain combines TRBV7-8 with TRBJ1-2, with 10 bases that match TRBD1. The CDR3 spans 16 residues. From germline, CDR1 is SGHVS and CDR2 FQNEAQ. The V gene end was trimmed by 3 bases and the J gene end by 8 bases; junction bases not matched to a gene: 12. CDR3 in amino acids: CASSFPPGQGYIGYTF. The CDR3 nucleotides are TGTGCCAGCAGCTTCCCTCCGGGACAGGGGTATATCGGCTACACCTTC.

The chain uses TRBV6-2 or TRBV6-3 and TRBJ1-1; 7 nucleotides line up with TRBD1. The ends lost 2 bases at V and 3 bases at J; junction bases unmatched: 9. This CDR3 region has 16 residues. Germline V gives CDR1 MNHEY, CDR2 SVGEGT. The DNA of the CDR3 is TGTGCCAGCAGTTACGTTTTAGGGACAGAGGACACTGAAGCTTTCTTT. Protein sequence: CASSYVLGTEDTEAFF.

V and J are TRBV19 and TRBJ1-2; D is possibly TRBD1 (5 bases). Germline CDR1 LNHDA, CDR2 SQIVND (reference sequence). V was pared by 5 bases and J by 2 bases, with 12 bases between. The length of the CDR3 is 14 residues. This CDR3 is CASSLGTVNYGYTF. The CDR3 nucleotides are TGTGCCAGTAGTCTCGGGACGGTAAACTATGGCTACACCTTC.

V usage is TRBV6-1 and J usage is TRBJ2-7; TRBD2 agrees at 10 bases. Losses at the gene ends were 8 bases for V and 3 bases for J; bases not matched to a gene: 4. Germline values: CDR1 MNHNS, CDR2 SASEGT. This CDR3 has 13 residues. In DNA, the CDR3 is TGTGCCAGCGGAGCTAGCGGGGGCTACGAGCAGTACTTC. Translated, it gives CASGASGGYEQYF.

The chain couples TRBV12-3 or TRBV12-4 to TRBJ2-3; D not certain. With 2 bases removed from V and 1 base from J, the gap between germline ends came to 10 bases. The CDR3 has 15 amino acids. The CDR3 DNA sequence: TGTGCCAGCAGTTTAAGTGTTGGGGGCACAGATACGCAGTATTTT. This gives the protein CASSLSVGGTDTQYF.

This chain joins TRBV20-1 and TRBJ2-7; D gene ambiguous. Looked up from germline, CDR1 is DFQATT and CDR2 is SNEGSKA (reference sequence). The CDR3 is made up of 13 amino acids. The V and J ends lost 3 bases and 0 bases respectively, with 9 bases between them. The CDR3 region has the DNA TGCAGTGCTAGTAGGCCTAGCTCCTACGAGCAGTACTTC. Translated, it gives CSASRPSSYEQYF.

The V gene is TRBV5-1, the J gene TRBJ1-2; unclear D gene. Germline-derived CDR1 and CDR2 are SGHRS and YFSETQ. The CDR3 totals 15 residues. Deletions cut 0 bases from V and 4 bases from J, with 13 bases between. The CDR3 DNA follows: TGCGCCAGCAGCTTGGACGTGCCCAAGACCTATGGCTACACCTTC. It yields the protein CASSLDVPKTYGYTF.

J is TRBJ2-7 and V is TRBV7-6; D not resolved. Germline-derived CDR1 and CDR2 are SGHVS and FNYEAQ. The CDR3 covers 16 residues. Trimming removed 0 bases at V and 4 bases at J, with 16 bases between. CDR3 DNA: TGTGCCAGCAGCTTAGCAGTACAGTATTCATCTTACGAGCAGTACTTC. Residues: CASSLAVQYSSYEQYF.

The V and J genes are TRBV11-2 and TRBJ2-1; D uncertain. The V gene lost 2 bases and the J gene lost 3 bases, with 11 bases spanning the gap. This CDR3 contains 15 residues. Germline V gene data show CDR1 as SGHAT and CDR2 as FQNNGV. The CDR3 sequence: CASSLLSRSYNEQFF. Here the CDR3 DNA reads TGTGCCAGCAGCTTACTAAGCAGGAGCTACAATGAGCAGTTCTTC. Drawing the rest from reference TRBV11-2 and TRBJ2-1, the complete variable domain is EAGVAQSPRYKIIEKRQSVAFWCNPISGHATLYWYQQILGQGPKLLIQFQNNGVVDDSQLPKDRFSAERLKGVDSTLKIQPAKLEDSAVYLCASSLLSRSYNEQFFGPGTRLTVL.